One sample yielded the 23 T cell receptor beta chains listed below, sequenced in a study of identical twins. TCRdb re-analysed the 5' RACE reads in MiXCR, keeping a single row per CDR3 protein. The sample has about 330,000 distinct CDR3 sequences; 12% are singletons. This same sample was also taken into another study, of yellow fever vaccine responses in identical twins.

Sequenced material: CD8+ T cells sorted from blood. Receptors were obtained from a woman aged 18 to 35 in good health.

The chain recombines TRBV11-2 with TRBJ2-7, with 9 bases matching TRBD2. Germline-derived CDR1 and CDR2 are SGHAT and FQNNGV. Trimming cost V 2 bases and J 3 bases; bases outside gene matches: 2. The CDR3 covers 14 residues. Here the CDR3 reads CASSLRSGSYEQYV. In nucleotides, the CDR3 is TGTGCCAGCAGCTTACGTAGCGGGAGCTACGAGCAGTACGTC.

This clonotype showed up many times. This rearrangement joins TRBV7-9 to TRBJ2-1; 11 bases map to TRBD2. J was trimmed by 6 bases and V by 2 bases; bases with no gene match: 6. CDR1 and CDR2 (germline): SEHNR, FQNEAQ (reference sequence). The CDR3 loop spans 16 amino acids. CDR3 nucleotide sequence: TGTGCCAGCAGCTTACCATCTAGCGGGGGGCCCAATGAGCAGTTCTTC. This sequence encodes CASSLPSSGGPNEQFF.

This clonotype showed up many times. V gene TRBV29-1 combines with J gene TRBJ2-7; D gene ambiguous. Germline lookup yields CDR1 SQVTM and CDR2 ANQGSEA. Between the trimmed V and J ends, which lost 7 bases and 4 bases, there was a span of 8 bases. The CDR3 runs 10 residues. The CDR3 here is CSGLGYEQYF. In DNA, the CDR3 is TGCAGCGGTCTGGGGTACGAGCAGTACTTC.

This sequence joins TRBV20-1 and TRBJ2-1; no reliable D call. Trimming stripped 0 bases from V and 9 bases from J, with 6 bases between. Germline-derived CDR1 and CDR2 are DFQATT and SNEGSKA (reference sequence). CDR3 length: 11 residues. This CDR3 is CSARDYVEQFF. CDR3 in DNA: TGCAGTGCTAGAGATTACGTTGAGCAGTTCTTC.

This clonotype was seen a few times. The chain combines TRBV27 with TRBJ1-4, with a possible D match to TRBD1 (5 bases). Trimming cost V 0 bases and J 4 bases, with 9 bases left between them. Germline V gene lookup returns CDR1 MNHEY and CDR2 SMNVEV (reference sequence). CDR3 length equals 15 residues. The DNA for the CDR3 is TGTGCCAGCAGTTTATCGGCAGGGTATAATGAAAAACTGTTTTTT. As protein: CASSLSAGYNEKLFF.

This sequence joins TRBV12-3 or TRBV12-4 and TRBJ1-2; no definite D call. Trimming stripped 3 bases from V and 4 bases from J, with 12 bases between. The CDR3 runs to 14 residues. CDR3 loop: CASSLGSQPYGYTF. The DNA of the CDR3 is TGTGCCAGCAGTTTGGGTAGTCAGCCCTATGGCTACACCTTC.

This clonotype has just a few counts. The rearrangement links TRBV10-1 to TRBJ2-1; 10 bases agree with TRBD2. Germline V gene lookup returns CDR1 WNHNN and CDR2 SYGVQD (reference sequence). V shed 1 base, J shed 5 bases, and the junction held 5 bases outside the gene matches. This CDR3 has 16 amino acids. The CDR3 spells CASSEFGLAGDNEQFF. The CDR3 region has the DNA TGCGCCAGCAGTGAGTTCGGCCTAGCGGGGGACAATGAGCAGTTCTTC.

This chain links TRBV6-1 with TRBJ2-1, with 9 bases identical to TRBD2. The CDR3 contains 15 residues. The J segment lost 3 bases and the V segment lost 3 bases, leaving 3 bases of the junction unmatched. Germline assignment: CDR1 MNHNS and CDR2 SASEGT. The CDR3 region has the DNA TGTGCCAGCAGTGAGGGCGGGGGGGACTACAATGAGCAGTTCTTC. It encodes CASSEGGGDYNEQFF.

This sequence joins TRBV7-9 and TRBJ1-1; TRBD1 matches at 7 bases. CDR1 and CDR2 (germline): SEHNR, FQNEAQ (reference sequence). V lost 1 base to trimming and J lost 4 bases; unmatched junction nucleotides: 6. The CDR3 contains 15 residues. The CDR3 DNA reads TGTGCCAGCAGCTTAGGAAGGGGGCTGATCACTGAAGCTTTCTTT. Protein sequence: CASSLGRGLITEAFF.

This clonotype was detected ten times or more. The chain carries TRBV20-1 and TRBJ2-2, with D uncertain. Germline-derived CDR1 and CDR2 are DFQATT and SNEGSKA (reference sequence). This CDR3 is 14 amino acids long. Between the trimmed V and J ends, which lost 0 bases and 3 bases, there was a span of 8 bases. The CDR3 spells CSAREAGYTGELFF. For the CDR3, the DNA is TGCAGTGCTAGAGAGGCAGGCTACACCGGGGAGCTGTTTTTT.

This clonotype was counted between two and nine times. This chain links TRBV12-3 or TRBV12-4 with TRBJ2-3; tentatively, D is TRBD1 (5 bases). CDR3 size: 17 residues. V was clipped by 2 bases and J by 0 bases, with 15 bases between them. The CDR3 loop reads CASSLRPRATSTDTQYF. CDR3 DNA: TGTGCCAGCAGTTTAAGGCCCAGGGCCACTAGCACAGATACGCAGTATTTT.

In its sample, this clonotype was seen many times. J is TRBJ2-7 and V is TRBV7-9; D perhaps matches TRBD1 (5 bases). The germline V gene encodes CDR1 SEHNR and CDR2 FQNEAQ (reference sequence). The CDR3 is 13 residues long. Trimming took off 4 bases at V and 0 bases at J, with 7 bases between the two ends. CDR3 DNA sequence: TGTGCCAGCAGCTCGACAGTCTCCTACGAGCAGTACGTC. Protein product: CASSSTVSYEQYV.

This clonotype was counted ten times or more. J is TRBJ2-3 and V is TRBV12-3 or TRBV12-4; D tentatively fits TRBD1 or TRBD2 (5 bases each). Trimming left V 3 bases short and J 3 bases short, with 10 bases between. The CDR3 loop spans 14 amino acids. Here the CDR3 DNA reads TGTGCCAGCAGTTTTTGGGACCCGACAGATACGCAGTATTTT. Amino acid sequence: CASSFWDPTDTQYF.

The V and J genes are TRBV4-1 and TRBJ2-7, with 8 positions matching TRBD1. V was pared by 4 bases and J by 4 bases, with 6 bases of the junction left unmatched. Germline assignment: CDR1 MGHRA and CDR2 YSYEKL. The CDR3 covers 14 residues. The chain's CDR3 is CASSRRQGTYEQYV. In DNA, the CDR3 is TGCGCCAGCAGCCGCCGACAGGGGACTTACGAGCAGTACGTC.

The chain recombines TRBV12-5 with TRBJ1-2, with D perhaps matching TRBD1 (5 bases). V lost 7 bases to trimming and J lost 6 bases, with 21 bases between them. Looked up from germline, CDR1 is LGHNT and CDR2 is FRNRAP. This CDR3 contains 15 residues. CDR3 bases: TGTGCTAGTGAACGACCAGGGAGCGATTATAATGGCTACACCTTC. Translated: CASERPGSDYNGYTF.

V is TRBV5-1 and J is TRBJ2-1; 9 bases are shared with TRBD2. V was pared by 0 bases and J by 6 bases, with 4 bases of the junction left unmatched. The CDR3 has 15 residues. Looked up from germline, CDR1 is SGHRS and CDR2 is YFSETQ. This chain's CDR3 is CASSLEGLAGNEQFF. CDR3 coding DNA: TGCGCCAGCAGCTTGGAGGGACTAGCAGGCAATGAGCAGTTCTTC.

This clonotype has just a few counts. The V gene is TRBV9, the J gene TRBJ1-2, with D perhaps TRBD1 (5 bases). V was clipped by 9 bases and J by 6 bases, with 18 bases between them. Germline loops: CDR1 SGDLS, CDR2 YYNGEE. The CDR3 is 13 residues long. The CDR3 sequence: CATHSGGENGYTF. The CDR3 coding sequence is TGTGCCACTCACTCGGGAGGGGAAAATGGCTACACCTTC.

This clonotype was found a few times. The V gene is TRBV4-1, the J gene TRBJ2-4; no reliable D call. Germline V lookup: CDR1 MGHRA, CDR2 YSYEKL. The V end lost 5 bases, the J end lost 7 bases, and 21 bases lay between the germline ends. This CDR3 has 16 amino acids. The CDR3 region has the DNA TGCGCCAGCAGCTATGGATTGGGAATGTTTAGGAACATTCAGTACTTC. Amino acids: CASSYGLGMFRNIQYF.

This sequence joins TRBV28 and TRBJ2-7; 7 nucleotides align to TRBD1. V lost 5 bases, J lost 2 bases, and 6 bases stayed unmatched. Looked up from germline, CDR1 is MDHEN and CDR2 is SYDVKM. The CDR3 extends over 14 amino acids. The CDR3 spells CASSVPGQPYEQYF. As DNA, the CDR3 is TGTGCCAGCAGTGTGCCGGGACAGCCCTACGAGCAGTACTTC.

This clonotype turned up a few times. The chain couples TRBV6-2 or TRBV6-3 to TRBJ1-1; D is possibly TRBD1 (6 bases). The germline CDR1 and CDR2 sequences are MNHEY and SVGEGT. There are 13 residues in the CDR3. The V end lost 3 bases, the J end lost 7 bases, and 12 bases lay between the germline ends. In DNA, the CDR3 is TGTGCCAGCAGTTATCTTCAGGGGATTGAAGCTTTCTTT. Its translation: CASSYLQGIEAFF.

This sequence joins TRBV2 and TRBJ2-5; D possibly corresponds to TRBD1 (5 bases). In germline, CDR1 is SNHLY, CDR2 FYNNEI. The CDR3 has 12 residues. With 9 bases removed from V and 2 bases from J, the gap between germline ends came to 10 bases. As DNA, the CDR3 is TGTGCCAGTTATAAGGGGCAAGAGACCCAGTACTTC. As protein: CASYKGQETQYF.

This clonotype was found many times. The J gene is TRBJ2-5, the V gene TRBV6-5; the D gene is possibly TRBD2 (6 bases). CDR1 and CDR2 (germline): MNHEY, SVGAGI. This CDR3 is 14 amino acids long. The ends were cut back, 2 bases at V and 10 bases at J, with 17 bases in the middle. In nucleotides, the CDR3 is TGTGCCAGCAGTTACCCTCAGAGTTGGAGGGGCCAGTACTTC. Translation: CASSYPQSWRGQYF.

This clonotype was detected only a few times. The chain combines TRBV29-1 with TRBJ1-1, with 9 positions matching TRBD1. J gave up 4 bases and V 6 bases, and 3 bases lay outside the gene matches. Per the germline V gene, CDR1 is SQVTM and CDR2 is ANQGSEA. The CDR3 extends over 12 amino acids. The chain's CDR3 is CSVPTGGTEAFF. The DNA of the CDR3 is TGCAGCGTGCCGACAGGGGGCACTGAAGCTTTCTTT.